A single sample is the source of the 29 T cell receptor beta chains below, sequenced in a study of blood T cell repertoires in COVID-19. Clones were read by immunoSEQ multiplex PCR, and TCRdb kept only the in-frame ones, dropping some. The table lists some 250,000 clones, about 89% of them singletons. The sample was PBMCs or T cells enriched from blood (not recorded which). The receptors were sampled from a human donor in a cohort exposed to, infected with or recovered from COVID-19 (not recorded which). The donor label of this sample is uncertain.

CDR3 bases: TGCGCCAGCAGCCCAGGGGAGTCAGGCTACACCTTC. Encoded protein: CASSPGESGYTF. The chain carries TRBV5-1 and TRBJ1-2; TRBD1 might be the D (6 bases). V lost 4 bases, J lost 8 bases, and 12 bases lay in between. Germline V gene sequence: CDR1 SGHRS, CDR2 YFSETQ. The CDR3 consists of 12 residues.

The chain links TRBV3-1 (or the pseudogene TRBV3-2) to TRBJ2-3, with TRBD2 matching 10 bases. Unmatched junction bases numbered 11, after V lost 3 bases and J lost 2 bases. Per the germline V gene, CDR1 is LGHDT and CDR2 is YNNKEL (reference sequence). The CDR3 sequence is 18 residues long. The CDR3 spells CASSHQVTSGLFTDTQYF. The CDR3 region has the DNA TGTGCCAGCAGCCACCAAGTGACTAGCGGGCTTTTCACAGATACGCAGTATTTT.

The chain combines TRBV30 with TRBJ2-7; D possibly corresponds to TRBD1 (5 bases). CDR1 and CDR2 from the germline V gene are GTSNPN and SVGIG (reference sequence). This CDR3 spans 11 amino acids. The CDR3 DNA reads as TGTGCATTGGACACCTCCTACGAGCAGTACTTC. This sequence encodes CALDTSYEQYF.

The chain joins TRBV4-2 to TRBJ1-5, with D possibly being TRBD1 (6 bases). This CDR3 contains 15 residues. Trimming removed 3 bases from V and 6 bases from J, with 15 bases in between. Germline V gene sequence: CDR1 LGHNA, CDR2 YNFKEQ. CDR3 DNA sequence: TGTGCCAGCAGCCAGGAGAGGGGGGGCTCTCAGCCCCAGCATTTT. Translation gives CASSQERGGSQPQHF.

In DNA, the CDR3 is TGTGCCAGCAGTTTACGGGTGGGAGACTATGGCTACACCTTC. Translating gives CASSLRVGDYGYTF. J is TRBJ1-2 and V is TRBV27; D ambiguous. The V end was cut by 2 bases, the J end by 3 bases, with 10 bases between. CDR1 MNHEY and CDR2 SMNVEV come from the germline V gene (reference sequence). This CDR3 spans 14 amino acids.

This chain links TRBV19 with TRBJ1-1; 8 nucleotides agree with TRBD1. There are 16 residues in the CDR3. Germline V gene lookup returns CDR1 LNHDA and CDR2 SQIVND (reference sequence). The junction had 12 bases not matched to a gene; V was cut back by 5 bases and J by 4 bases. The CDR3: CASSSTTRGLVTEAFF. The DNA of the CDR3 is TGTGCCAGTAGTTCAACCACCAGGGGGCTCGTCACTGAAGCTTTCTTT.

The count of this clone is one. For the CDR3, the DNA is TGTGCCAGCCTCGGGAGTAGCACAGATACGCAGTATTTT. This gives the protein CASLGSSTDTQYF. V is TRBV6-5 and J is TRBJ2-3; tentatively, D is TRBD2 (6 bases). V dropped 8 bases and J dropped 0 bases, with 9 bases sitting between them. The CDR3 consists of 13 residues. Germline V gene lookup returns CDR1 MNHEY and CDR2 SVGAGI.

The chain carries TRBV5-4 and TRBJ2-1; the match to TRBD1 covers 10 bases. CDR1 is SGHNT and CDR2 is YYREEE in the germline V gene (reference sequence). V gave up 4 bases and J gave up 6 bases; unmatched junction bases: 7. CDR3 length: 15 amino acids. CDR3 amino acids: CASSVGTGVGNEQFF. The CDR3 DNA follows: TGTGCCAGCAGCGTCGGGACAGGGGTTGGCAATGAGCAGTTCTTC.

This chain joins TRBV12-3 or TRBV12-4 and TRBJ1-2; tentative D call: TRBD1 (6 bases). V lost 6 bases and J 8 bases, leaving 16 bases between the germline ends. The CDR3 contains 13 residues. The CDR3 spells CASSDRKGIGYTF. Written as DNA, the CDR3 is TGTGCCAGCAGCGACAGGAAGGGTATAGGCTACACCTTC.

This clone was seen more than once but under ten times. This chain links TRBV4-1 with TRBJ1-1; 7 bases are a match to TRBD1. V lost 4 bases and J lost 4; bases outside the gene matches: 9. Looked up from germline, CDR1 is MGHRA and CDR2 is YSYEKL. The CDR3 is 15 amino acids. CDR3 residues: CASSPWAQGFTEAFF. In nucleotides, the CDR3 is TGCGCCAGCAGCCCCTGGGCACAGGGGTTCACTGAAGCTTTCTTT.

The chain has TRBV30 and TRBJ1-1; perhaps TRBD1 as D (5 bases). CDR3 length: 15 residues. Germline V gene data show CDR1 as GTSNPN and CDR2 as SVGIG (reference sequence). V was trimmed by 1 base and J by 1 base, leaving 13 bases between them. CDR3 sequence reads: CAWSDPGLPNTEAFF. CDR3 in DNA: TGTGCCTGGAGTGACCCGGGACTGCCGAACACTGAAGCTTTCTTT. Drawing the rest from reference TRBV30 and TRBJ1-1, the complete variable domain is SQTIHQWPATLVQPVGSPLSLECTVEGTSNPNLYWYRQAAGRGLQLLFYSVGIGQISSEVPQNLSASRPQDRQFILSSKKLLLSDSGFYLCAWSDPGLPNTEAFFGQGTRLTVV.

This chain joins TRBV7-9 and TRBJ1-1; a weak D match, TRBD1 (6 bases). Germline loops: CDR1 SEHNR, CDR2 FQNEAQ (reference sequence). V lost 5 bases and J lost 0, with 16 bases in between. The CDR3 has 16 amino acids. The chain's CDR3 is CASSQRPGGVNTEAFF. CDR3 nucleotides: TGTGCCAGCAGCCAACGCCCGGGGGGCGTGAACACTGAAGCTTTCTTT.

This chain joins TRBV28 and TRBJ1-2; TRBD1 agrees at 9 bases. The CDR3 runs to 13 residues. The V gene end was trimmed by 6 bases and the J gene end by 8 bases; junction bases not matched to a gene: 7. Germline V lookup: CDR1 MDHEN, CDR2 SYDVKM. CDR3 protein: CASSRTGVSGYTF. The CDR3 DNA reads TGTGCCAGCAGCCGGACAGGGGTTTCAGGCTACACCTTC.

The chain uses TRBV5-1 and TRBJ2-2, with 7 bases aligning to TRBD2. With V trimmed by 3 bases and J by 2 bases, 4 bases remained unmatched. The length of the CDR3 is 15 residues. CDR1 SGHRS and CDR2 YFSETQ come from the germline V gene. CDR3: CASSSLADNTGELFF. For the CDR3, the DNA is TGCGCCAGCAGCTCTCTAGCGGATAACACCGGGGAGCTGTTTTTT. The full variable domain, in which reference TRBV5-1 and TRBJ2-2 provide the parts outside the CDR3, is KAGVTQTPRYLIKTRGQQVTLSCSPISGHRSVSWYQQTPGQGLQFLFEYFSETQRNKGNFPGRFSGRQFSNSRSEMNVSTLELGDSALYLCASSSLADNTGELFFGEGSRLTVL.

The chain joins TRBV4-1 to TRBJ1-1; 7 bases fit TRBD1. J lost 4 bases, V lost 3 bases, and 8 bases had no gene match. The CDR3 contains 15 residues. Per the germline V gene, CDR1 is MGHRA and CDR2 is YSYEKL. The CDR3 spells CASSHAYRGGTEAFF. Here the CDR3 DNA reads TGCGCCAGCAGCCACGCTTACAGGGGCGGCACTGAAGCTTTCTTT.

J is TRBJ2-1 and V is TRBV5-8; 15 bases line up with TRBD2. Germline-derived CDR1 and CDR2 are SGHTS and YDEGEE. With 4 bases clipped from V and 9 bases from J, the junction kept 8 bases outside the gene matches. There are 16 residues in the CDR3. The CDR3 here is CASSPRTSGGVGEQFF. CDR3 coding DNA: TGTGCCAGCAGCCCGAGGACTAGCGGGGGGGTCGGTGAGCAGTTCTTC.

In its sample, this clone was seen once. The chain couples TRBV24-1 to TRBJ1-1; possibly TRBD1 for D (6 bases). The CDR3 is 13 amino acids. With 4 bases removed from V and 6 bases from J, the gap between germline ends came to 11 bases. Per germline, CDR1 KGHDR and CDR2 SFDVKD. CDR3 bases: TGTGCCACCAGTGACCCCAGGGGCCCTGAAGCTTTCTTT. Amino acids: CATSDPRGPEAFF.

The J gene is TRBJ2-7, the V gene TRBV19; D is possibly TRBD2 (5 bases). The CDR3 has 13 residues. The ends were cut back, 6 bases at V and 0 bases at J, with 9 bases in the middle. Germline values: CDR1 LNHDA, CDR2 SQIVND (reference sequence). The CDR3 loop reads CASSLAGSYEQYF. The CDR3 coding sequence is TGTGCCAGTAGCCTCGCGGGCTCCTACGAGCAGTACTTC.

The V call is TRBV4-1, the J call TRBJ2-7; D is possibly TRBD2 (6 bases). Trimming shortened V by 4 bases and J by 5 bases, and 12 bases separated the two germline ends. This CDR3 has 13 amino acids. Germline V CDR1 and CDR2: MGHRA, YSYEKL. The CDR3 sequence: CASSRREWDEQYF. CDR3 DNA sequence: TGCGCCAGCAGCCGGAGGGAGTGGGACGAGCAGTACTTC.

J is TRBJ2-5 and V is TRBV11-3; tentative D call: TRBD1 (7 bases). The CDR3 loop spans 14 amino acids. Per germline, CDR1 SGHNT and CDR2 YENEEA. Between the trimmed V and J ends, which lost 5 bases and 1 base, there was a span of 11 bases. The CDR3 sequence: CASSTRDSQETQYF. CDR3 DNA sequence: TGTGCCAGCAGCACGCGGGACAGCCAAGAGACCCAGTACTTC.

The chain employs TRBV10-3 and TRBJ1-1; weak D call: TRBD1 (6 bases). Germline V gives CDR1 ENHRY, CDR2 SYGVKD. This CDR3 spans 13 amino acids. With 6 bases removed from V and 1 base from J, the gap between germline ends came to 9 bases. Here the CDR3 reads CAISLGQNTEAFF. As DNA, the CDR3 is TGTGCCATCAGCCTGGGACAGAACACTGAAGCTTTCTTT.

Here the CDR3 DNA reads TGTGCCAGCAGCTTGGGTTATGGTAGCGGGGGGCACAATGAGCAGTTCTTC. It specifies CASSLGYGSGGHNEQFF. The gene calls are TRBV5-4 and TRBJ2-1; the match to TRBD2 covers 10 bases. This CDR3 spans 17 amino acids. Germline trimming cut 0 bases from V and 5 bases from J; bases unmatched to any gene: 8. Germline loops: CDR1 SGHNT, CDR2 YYREEE (reference sequence).

V is TRBV10-3 and J is TRBJ2-3; TRBD1 agrees at 8 bases. Germline assignment: CDR1 ENHRY and CDR2 SYGVKD. This CDR3 comprises 15 residues. The V and J ends lost 6 bases and 6 bases, in that order; junction bases with no gene match: 11. CDR3 bases: TGTGCCATCAGCCGCACCAAGACAGGGGCGGATACGCAGTATTTT. Protein product: CAISRTKTGADTQYF.

The gene calls are TRBV11-1 and TRBJ2-1, with unresolved D. The CDR3 length is 14 residues. Germline-derived CDR1 and CDR2 are SGHAT and FQDESV (reference sequence). V was clipped by 6 bases and J by 2 bases, with 11 bases between them. The DNA of the CDR3 is TGTGCCAGCAGTTCACTCCGGGCCTACAATGAGCAGTTCTTC. Its protein product is CASSSLRAYNEQFF.

This chain connects TRBV5-4 to TRBJ2-4, with D possibly TRBD1 on 5 matching bases. Germline V CDR1 and CDR2: SGHNT, YYREEE (reference sequence). Trimming took 0 bases from V and 5 from J, leaving 9 bases between them. The CDR3 runs 14 residues. The chain's CDR3 is CASSLGGAQNIQYF. DNA for the CDR3: TGTGCCAGCAGCTTGGGGGGCGCCCAAAACATTCAGTACTTC.

The chain couples TRBV24-1 to TRBJ2-1; 9 bases line up with TRBD1. With 5 bases clipped from V and 9 bases from J, the junction kept 7 bases outside the gene matches. Per the germline V gene, CDR1 is KGHDR and CDR2 is SFDVKD. The CDR3 covers 14 residues. The CDR3 protein is CATSGPGQGAEQFF. The CDR3 DNA sequence: TGTGCCACCAGTGGTCCGGGACAGGGTGCTGAGCAGTTCTTC.

CDR3 sequence reads: CASSRLARGETQYF. DNA for the CDR3: TGTGCCAGCAGCCGACTAGCGAGAGGAGAGACCCAGTACTTC. The chain combines TRBV11-2 with TRBJ2-5, with 8 bases aligning to TRBD2. CDR1 SGHAT and CDR2 FQNNGV come from the germline V gene. V lost 5 bases to trimming and J lost 4 bases; unmatched junction nucleotides: 6. This CDR3 spans 14 amino acids.

A single count supports this clone. Other DNA sequences within the sample encode an identical CDR3. The V and J genes are TRBV18 and TRBJ2-5; tentative D call: TRBD1 (5 bases). The CDR3 sequence is 13 residues long. V lost 2 bases and J lost 1, with 5 bases in between. Germline CDR1 reads KGHSH; CDR2 reads LQKENI. The CDR3 protein is CASSPDSQETQYF. The CDR3 coding sequence is TGTGCCAGCTCACCAGACAGCCAAGAGACCCAGTACTTC.

The chain recombines TRBV27 with TRBJ1-3, with D possibly matching TRBD1 (6 bases). V shed 6 bases and J shed 0 bases, with 12 bases lying between them. The CDR3 has 15 residues. The germline V gene encodes CDR1 MNHEY and CDR2 SMNVEV (reference sequence). The chain's CDR3 is CASRTRGGSGNTIYF. In DNA form, the CDR3 reads TGTGCCAGCAGGACAAGGGGGGGCTCTGGAAACACCATATATTTT.